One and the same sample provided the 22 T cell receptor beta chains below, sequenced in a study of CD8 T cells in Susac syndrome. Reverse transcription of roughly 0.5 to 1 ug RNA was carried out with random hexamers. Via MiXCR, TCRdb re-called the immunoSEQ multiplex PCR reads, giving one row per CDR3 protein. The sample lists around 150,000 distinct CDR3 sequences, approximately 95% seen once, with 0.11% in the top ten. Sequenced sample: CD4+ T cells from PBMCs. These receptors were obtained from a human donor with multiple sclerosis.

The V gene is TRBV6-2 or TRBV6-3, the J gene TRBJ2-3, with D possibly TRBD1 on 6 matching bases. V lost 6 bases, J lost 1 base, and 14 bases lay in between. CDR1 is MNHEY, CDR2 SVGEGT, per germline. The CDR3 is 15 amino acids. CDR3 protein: CASSVSGHRTDTQYF. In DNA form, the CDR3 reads TGTGCCAGCAGCGTGTCGGGACATCGCACAGATACGCAGTATTTT.

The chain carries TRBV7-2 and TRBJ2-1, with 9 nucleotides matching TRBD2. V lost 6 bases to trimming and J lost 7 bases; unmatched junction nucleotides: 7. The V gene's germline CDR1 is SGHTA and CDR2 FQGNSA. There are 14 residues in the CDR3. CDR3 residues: CASRRLAAGNEQFF. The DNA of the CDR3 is TGTGCCAGCAGGCGACTAGCGGCGGGGAATGAGCAGTTCTTC.

As DNA, the CDR3 is TGTGCCAGCAGTTTTGGGGGGGGTCGGGAAAAACTGTTTTTT. The encoded protein is CASSFGGGREKLFF. The V and J genes are TRBV12-3 or TRBV12-4 and TRBJ1-4; tentative D call: TRBD1 (5 bases). The V and J ends lost 3 bases and 8 bases respectively, with 13 bases between them. The CDR3 loop spans 14 amino acids.

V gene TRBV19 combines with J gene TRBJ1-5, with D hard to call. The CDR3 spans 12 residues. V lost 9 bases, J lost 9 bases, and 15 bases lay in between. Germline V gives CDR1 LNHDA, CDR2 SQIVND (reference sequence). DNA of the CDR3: TGTGCCAGCCACACCGCCGGCGGGCCCCAGCATTTT. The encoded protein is CASHTAGGPQHF.

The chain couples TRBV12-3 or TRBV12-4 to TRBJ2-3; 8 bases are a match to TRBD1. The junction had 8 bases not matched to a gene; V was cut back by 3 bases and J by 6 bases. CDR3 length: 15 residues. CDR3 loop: CASSFRQGQGDTQYF. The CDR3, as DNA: TGTGCCAGCAGTTTCCGACAGGGGCAAGGGGATACGCAGTATTTT.

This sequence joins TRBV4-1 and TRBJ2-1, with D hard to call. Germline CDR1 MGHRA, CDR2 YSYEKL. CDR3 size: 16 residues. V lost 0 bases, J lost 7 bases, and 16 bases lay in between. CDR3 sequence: CASSQDISRASNEQFF. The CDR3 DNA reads TGCGCCAGCAGCCAAGATATTAGCAGAGCGTCTAATGAGCAGTTCTTC.

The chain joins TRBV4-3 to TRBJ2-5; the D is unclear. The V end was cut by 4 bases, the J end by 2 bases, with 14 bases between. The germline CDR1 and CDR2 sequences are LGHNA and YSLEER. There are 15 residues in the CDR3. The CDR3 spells CASSPTWVSQETQYF. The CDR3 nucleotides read TGCGCCAGCAGCCCCACCTGGGTATCGCAAGAGACCCAGTACTTC.

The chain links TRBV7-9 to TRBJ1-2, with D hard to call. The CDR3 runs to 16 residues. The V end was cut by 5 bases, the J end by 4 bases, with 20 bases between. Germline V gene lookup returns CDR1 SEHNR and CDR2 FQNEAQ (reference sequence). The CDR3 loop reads CASSLLPQAWVYGYTF. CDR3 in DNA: TGTGCCAGCAGCCTCTTACCGCAGGCTTGGGTCTATGGCTACACCTTC.

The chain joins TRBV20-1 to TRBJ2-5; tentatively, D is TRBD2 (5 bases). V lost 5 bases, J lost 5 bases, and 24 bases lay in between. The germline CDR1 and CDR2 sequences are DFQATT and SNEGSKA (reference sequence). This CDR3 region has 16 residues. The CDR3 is CSAPVQLPIAKETQYF. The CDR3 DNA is TGCAGTGCTCCCGTGCAGCTCCCGATAGCGAAGGAGACCCAGTACTTC.

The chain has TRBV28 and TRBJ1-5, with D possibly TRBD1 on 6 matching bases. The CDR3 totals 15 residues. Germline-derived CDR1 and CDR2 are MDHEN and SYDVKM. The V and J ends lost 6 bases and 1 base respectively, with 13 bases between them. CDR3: CASRREGGSNQPQHF. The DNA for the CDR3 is TGTGCCAGCAGACGGGAGGGGGGAAGCAATCAGCCCCAGCATTTT.

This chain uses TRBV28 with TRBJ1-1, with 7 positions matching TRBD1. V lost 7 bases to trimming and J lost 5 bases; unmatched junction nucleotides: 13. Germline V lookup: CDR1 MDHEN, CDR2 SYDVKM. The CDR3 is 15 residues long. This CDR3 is CASNPDRARITEAFF. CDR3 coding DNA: TGTGCCAGCAACCCCGACAGGGCCCGTATAACTGAAGCTTTCTTT.

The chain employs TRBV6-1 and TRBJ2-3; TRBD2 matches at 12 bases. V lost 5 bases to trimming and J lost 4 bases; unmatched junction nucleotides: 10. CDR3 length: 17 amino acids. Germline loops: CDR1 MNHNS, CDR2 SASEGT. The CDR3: CASSPGELAGGADTQYF. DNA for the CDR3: TGTGCCAGCAGTCCTGGGGAACTAGCGGGAGGTGCAGATACGCAGTATTTT.

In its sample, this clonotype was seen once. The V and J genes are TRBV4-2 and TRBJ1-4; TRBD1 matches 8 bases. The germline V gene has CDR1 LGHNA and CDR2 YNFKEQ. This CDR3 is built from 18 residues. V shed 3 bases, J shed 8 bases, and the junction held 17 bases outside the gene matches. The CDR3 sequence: CASSHLDRGRGVGEKLFF. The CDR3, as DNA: TGTGCCAGCAGCCACCTAGACAGGGGAAGAGGGGTTGGAGAAAAACTGTTTTTT.

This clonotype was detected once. DNA of the CDR3: TGTGCCAGCGGCGGACAGGCTCACTCCTACAATGAGCAGTTCTTC. Translation: CASGGQAHSYNEQFF. The rearrangement links TRBV2 to TRBJ2-1; 7 bases match TRBD1. The CDR3 has 15 residues. The germline V gene has CDR1 SNHLY and CDR2 FYNNEI. Trimming at V came to 8 bases and at J to 0 bases, leaving 7 bases not matched to a gene.

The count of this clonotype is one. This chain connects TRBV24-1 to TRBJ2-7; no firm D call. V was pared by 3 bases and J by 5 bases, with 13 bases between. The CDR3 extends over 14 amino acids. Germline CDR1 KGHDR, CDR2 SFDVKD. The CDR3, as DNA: TGTGCCACCAGTGATACCCCCGTCTCTCACGAGCAGTACTTC. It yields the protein CATSDTPVSHEQYF.

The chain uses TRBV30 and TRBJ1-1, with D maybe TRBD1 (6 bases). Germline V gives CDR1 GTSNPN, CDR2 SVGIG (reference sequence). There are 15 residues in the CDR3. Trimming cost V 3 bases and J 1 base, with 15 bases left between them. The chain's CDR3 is CAWRDPGHRNTEAFF. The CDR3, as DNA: TGTGCCTGGAGGGACCCGGGACATCGGAACACTGAAGCTTTCTTT.

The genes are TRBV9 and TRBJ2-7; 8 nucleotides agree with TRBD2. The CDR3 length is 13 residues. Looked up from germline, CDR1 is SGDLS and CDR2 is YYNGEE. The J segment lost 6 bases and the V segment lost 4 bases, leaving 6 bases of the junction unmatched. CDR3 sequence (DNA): TGTGCCAGCAGCCGGGAGGGCCGTTCCGAGCAGTACTTC. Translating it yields CASSREGRSEQYF.

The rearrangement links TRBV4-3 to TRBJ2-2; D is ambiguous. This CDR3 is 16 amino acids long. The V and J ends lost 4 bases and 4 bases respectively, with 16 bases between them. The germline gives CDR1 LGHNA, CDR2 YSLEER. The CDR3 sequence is CASSRALGSGTGELFF. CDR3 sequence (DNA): TGCGCCAGCAGCCGCGCCTTGGGATCGGGCACCGGGGAGCTGTTTTTT.

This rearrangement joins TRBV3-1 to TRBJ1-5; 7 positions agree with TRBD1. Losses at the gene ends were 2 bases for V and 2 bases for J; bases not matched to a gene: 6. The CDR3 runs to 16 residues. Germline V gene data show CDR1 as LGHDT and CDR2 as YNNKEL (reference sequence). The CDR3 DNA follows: TGTGCCAGCAGCCAACGACAGGGTAGAGGCAATCAGCCCCAGCATTTT. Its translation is CASSQRQGRGNQPQHF.

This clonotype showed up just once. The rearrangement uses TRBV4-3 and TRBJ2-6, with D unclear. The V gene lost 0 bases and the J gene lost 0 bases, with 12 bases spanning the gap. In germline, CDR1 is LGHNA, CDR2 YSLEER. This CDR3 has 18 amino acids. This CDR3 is CASSQEARSPSGANVLTF. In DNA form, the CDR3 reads TGCGCCAGCAGCCAAGAGGCCAGGTCTCCCTCTGGGGCCAACGTCCTGACTTTC.

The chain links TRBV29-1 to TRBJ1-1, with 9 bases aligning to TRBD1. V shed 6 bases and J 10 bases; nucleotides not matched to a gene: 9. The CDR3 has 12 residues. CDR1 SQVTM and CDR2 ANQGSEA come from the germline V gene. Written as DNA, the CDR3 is TGCAGCGTGGGGGGGGACAGGGCGGTAGCTTTCTTT. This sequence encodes CSVGGDRAVAFF.

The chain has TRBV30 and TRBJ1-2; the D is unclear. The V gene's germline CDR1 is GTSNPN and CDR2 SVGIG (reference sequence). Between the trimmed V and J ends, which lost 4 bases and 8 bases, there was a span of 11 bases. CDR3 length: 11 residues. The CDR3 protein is CAWKAVLGYTF. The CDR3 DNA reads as TGTGCCTGGAAGGCTGTGCTCGGCTACACCTTC.